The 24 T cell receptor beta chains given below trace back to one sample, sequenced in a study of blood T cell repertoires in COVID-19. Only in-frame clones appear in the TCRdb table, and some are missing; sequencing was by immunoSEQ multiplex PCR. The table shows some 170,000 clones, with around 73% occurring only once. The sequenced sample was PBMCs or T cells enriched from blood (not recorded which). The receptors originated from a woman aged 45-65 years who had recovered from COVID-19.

CDR3 DNA sequence: TGTGCCAGCTCACCACGACAGCTCTCGAACACTGAAGCTTTCTTT. This sequence encodes CASSPRQLSNTEAFF. The chain links TRBV18 to TRBJ1-1, with D tentatively TRBD1 (5 bases). The CDR3 extends over 15 amino acids. V shed 1 base and J shed 1 base, with 10 bases lying between them. Germline V gene data show CDR1 as KGHSH and CDR2 as LQKENI. The full variable domain, with the rest looked up from reference TRBV18 and TRBJ1-1, is NAGVMQNPRHLVRRRGQEARLRCSPMKGHSHVYWYRQLPEEGLKFMVYLQKENIIDESGMPKERFSAEFPKEGPSILRIQQVVRGDSAAYFCASSPRQLSNTEAFFGQGTRLTVV.

For the CDR3, the DNA is TGTGCCACCAGCGGTCGACTAGCGGGAGGTGAACTGTTTTTT. Protein: CATSGRLAGGELFF. V and J are TRBV15 and TRBJ2-2, with 13 nucleotides matching TRBD2. The V gene's germline CDR1 is LNHNV and CDR2 YYDKDF (reference sequence). CDR3 length: 14 amino acids. Trimming took 5 bases from V and 14 from J; bases not matched to a gene: 8.

The CDR3 nucleotides read TGTGCCAGCAGCTTTCCGTATAGCAATCAGCCCCAGCATTTT. Translation gives CASSFPYSNQPQHF. This chain connects TRBV7-8 to TRBJ1-5; the D is unclear. There are 14 residues in the CDR3. Trimming removed 3 bases at V and 0 bases at J, with 6 bases between. Germline CDR1 and CDR2: SGHVS and FQNEAQ.

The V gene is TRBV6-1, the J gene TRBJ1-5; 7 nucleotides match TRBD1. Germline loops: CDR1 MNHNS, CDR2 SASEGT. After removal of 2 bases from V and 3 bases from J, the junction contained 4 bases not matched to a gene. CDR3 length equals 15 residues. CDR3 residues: CASSERGRINQPQHF. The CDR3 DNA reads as TGTGCCAGCAGTGAAAGGGGGCGGATCAATCAGCCCCAGCATTTT.

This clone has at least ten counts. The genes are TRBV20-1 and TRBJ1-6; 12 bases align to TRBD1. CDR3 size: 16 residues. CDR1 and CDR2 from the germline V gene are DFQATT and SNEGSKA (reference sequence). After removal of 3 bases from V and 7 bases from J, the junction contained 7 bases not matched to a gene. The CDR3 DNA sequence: TGCAGTGCTAGTATTCCCGGGACAGGGGGCAATTCACCCCTCCACTTT. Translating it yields CSASIPGTGGNSPLHF.

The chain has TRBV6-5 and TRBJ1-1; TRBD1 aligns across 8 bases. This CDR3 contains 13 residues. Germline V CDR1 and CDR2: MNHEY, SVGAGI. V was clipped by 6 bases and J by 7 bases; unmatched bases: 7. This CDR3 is CASRVDRAYEAFF. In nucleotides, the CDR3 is TGTGCCAGCAGGGTGGACAGGGCCTATGAAGCTTTCTTT.

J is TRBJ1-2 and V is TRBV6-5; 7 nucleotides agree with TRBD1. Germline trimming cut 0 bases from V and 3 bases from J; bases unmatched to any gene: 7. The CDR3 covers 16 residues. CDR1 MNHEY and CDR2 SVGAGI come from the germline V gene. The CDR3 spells CASSYSGTAAYYGYTF. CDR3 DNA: TGTGCCAGCAGTTACTCGGGGACAGCTGCTTACTATGGCTACACCTTC.

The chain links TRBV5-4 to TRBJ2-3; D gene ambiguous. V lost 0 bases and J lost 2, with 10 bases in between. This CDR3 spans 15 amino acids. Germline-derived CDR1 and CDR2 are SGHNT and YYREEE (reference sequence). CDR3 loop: CASSLVQAPTDTQYF. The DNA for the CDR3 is TGTGCCAGCAGCTTGGTCCAGGCCCCCACAGATACGCAGTATTTT.

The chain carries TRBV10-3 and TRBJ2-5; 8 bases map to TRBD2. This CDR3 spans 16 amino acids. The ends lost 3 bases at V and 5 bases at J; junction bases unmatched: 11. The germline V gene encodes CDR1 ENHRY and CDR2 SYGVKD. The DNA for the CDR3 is TGTGCCATCAGTGAAGAACTAGCGGATCCTCGGGAGACCCAGTACTTC. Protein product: CAISEELADPRETQYF.

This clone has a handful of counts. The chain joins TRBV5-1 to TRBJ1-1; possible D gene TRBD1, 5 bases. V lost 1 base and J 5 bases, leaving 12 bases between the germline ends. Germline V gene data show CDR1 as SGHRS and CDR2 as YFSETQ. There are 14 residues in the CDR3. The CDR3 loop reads CASSLSGGGTEAFF. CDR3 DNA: TGCGCCAGCAGCTTGAGCGGCGGGGGGACTGAAGCTTTCTTT.

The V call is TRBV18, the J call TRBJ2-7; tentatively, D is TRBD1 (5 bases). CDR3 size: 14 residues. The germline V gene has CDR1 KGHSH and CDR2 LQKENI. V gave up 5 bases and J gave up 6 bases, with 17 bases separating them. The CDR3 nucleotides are TGTGCCAGCTCAGCCGTAGACAGAGAGATCGAGCAGTACTTC. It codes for CASSAVDREIEQYF.

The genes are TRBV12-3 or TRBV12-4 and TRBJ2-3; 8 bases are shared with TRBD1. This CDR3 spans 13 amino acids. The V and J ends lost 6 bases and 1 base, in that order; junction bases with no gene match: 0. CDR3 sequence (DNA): TGTGCCAGCAGGGGACAGGGCACAGATACGCAGTATTTT. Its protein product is CASRGQGTDTQYF.

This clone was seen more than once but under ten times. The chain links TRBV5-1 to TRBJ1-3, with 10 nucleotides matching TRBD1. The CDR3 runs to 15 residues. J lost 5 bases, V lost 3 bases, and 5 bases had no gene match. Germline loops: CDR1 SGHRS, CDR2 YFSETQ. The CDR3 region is CASSWGQGTRNTIYF. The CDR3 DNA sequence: TGCGCCAGCAGCTGGGGACAGGGGACGAGAAACACCATATATTTT.

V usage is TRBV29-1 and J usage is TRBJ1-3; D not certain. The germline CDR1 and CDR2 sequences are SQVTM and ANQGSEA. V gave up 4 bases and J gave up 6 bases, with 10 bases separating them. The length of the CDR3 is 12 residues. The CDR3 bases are TGCAGCGTTGCCGGGTTTGCAAACACCATATATTTT. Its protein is CSVAGFANTIYF.

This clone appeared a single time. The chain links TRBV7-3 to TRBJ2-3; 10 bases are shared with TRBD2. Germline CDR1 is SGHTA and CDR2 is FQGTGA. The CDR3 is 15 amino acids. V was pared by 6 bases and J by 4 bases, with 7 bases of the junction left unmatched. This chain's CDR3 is CASRAAGGPSDTQYF. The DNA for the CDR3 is TGTGCCAGCAGGGCAGCGGGAGGGCCGTCAGATACGCAGTATTTT. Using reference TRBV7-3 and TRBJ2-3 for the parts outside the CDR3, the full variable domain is GAGVSQTPSNKVTEKGKYVELRCDPISGHTALYWYRQSLGQGPEFLIYFQGTGAADDSGLPNDRFFAVRPEGSVSTLKIQRTERGDSAVYLCASRAAGGPSDTQYFGPGTRLTVL.

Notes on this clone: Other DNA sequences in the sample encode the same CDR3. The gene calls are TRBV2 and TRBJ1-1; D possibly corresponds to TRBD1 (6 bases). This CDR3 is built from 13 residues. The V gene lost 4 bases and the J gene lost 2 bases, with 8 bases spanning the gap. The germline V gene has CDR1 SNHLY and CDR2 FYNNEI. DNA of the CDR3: TGTGCCAGCAGTGCGGGACAAAACACTGAAGCTTTCTTT. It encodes CASSAGQNTEAFF. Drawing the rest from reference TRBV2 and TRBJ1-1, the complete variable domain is EPEVTQTPSHQVTQMGQEVILRCVPISNHLYFYWYRQILGQKVEFLVSFYNNEISEKSEIFDDQFSVERPDGSNFTLKIRSTKLEDSAMYFCASSAGQNTEAFFGQGTRLTVV.

CDR3 bases: TGTGCCTGGAGCGGGGCGAACACCGGGGAGCTGTTTTTT. This translates into CAWSGANTGELFF. The V and J genes are TRBV30 and TRBJ2-2, with a weak D call TRBD2 (5 bases). V was pared by 3 bases and J by 0 bases, with 5 bases between. Looked up from germline, CDR1 is GTSNPN and CDR2 is SVGIG (reference sequence). The CDR3 loop spans 13 amino acids.

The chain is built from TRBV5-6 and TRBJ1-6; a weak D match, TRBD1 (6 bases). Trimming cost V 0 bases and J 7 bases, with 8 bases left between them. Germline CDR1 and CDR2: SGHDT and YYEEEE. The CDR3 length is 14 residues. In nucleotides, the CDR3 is TGTGCCAGCAGCTTGGTACAGGGAAATTCACCCCTCCACTTT. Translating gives CASSLVQGNSPLHF.

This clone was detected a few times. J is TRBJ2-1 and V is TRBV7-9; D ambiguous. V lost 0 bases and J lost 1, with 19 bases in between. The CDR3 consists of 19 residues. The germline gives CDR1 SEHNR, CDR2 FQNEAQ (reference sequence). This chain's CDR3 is CASSLASTDPGWSYNEQFF. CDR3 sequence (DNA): TGTGCCAGCAGCTTAGCTTCGACCGACCCAGGCTGGTCCTACAATGAGCAGTTCTTC.

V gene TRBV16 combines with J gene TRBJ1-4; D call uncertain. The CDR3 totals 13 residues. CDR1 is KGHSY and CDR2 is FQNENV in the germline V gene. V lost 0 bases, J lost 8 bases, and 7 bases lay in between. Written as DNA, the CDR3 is TGTGCCAGCAGCCAATCGTTTCGGGAAAAACTGTTTTTT. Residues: CASSQSFREKLFF. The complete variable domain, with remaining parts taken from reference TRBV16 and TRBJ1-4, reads GEEVAQTPKHLVRGEGQKAKLYCAPIKGHSYVFWYQQVLKNEFKFLISFQNENVFDETGMPKERFSAKCLPNSPCSLEIQATKLEDSAVYFCASSQSFREKLFFGSGTQLSVL.

CDR3: CASSYSPPKQGSSQYF. CDR3 bases: TGTGCCAGCAGCTACTCACCTCCTAAACAGGGCTCAAGCCAGTACTTC. The chain is built from TRBV5-4 and TRBJ2-5; TRBD1 is a possible D gene (6 bases). Trimming took off 3 bases at V and 10 bases at J, with 25 bases between the two ends. The CDR3 loop spans 16 amino acids. CDR1 SGHNT and CDR2 YYREEE come from the germline V gene (reference sequence).

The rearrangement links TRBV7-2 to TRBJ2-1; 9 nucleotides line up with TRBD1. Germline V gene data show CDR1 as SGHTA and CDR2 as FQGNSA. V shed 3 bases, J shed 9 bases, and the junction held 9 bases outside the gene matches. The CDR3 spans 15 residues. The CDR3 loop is CASSFTRDRVIEQFF. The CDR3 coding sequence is TGTGCCAGCAGCTTTACCAGGGACAGGGTTATTGAGCAGTTCTTC.

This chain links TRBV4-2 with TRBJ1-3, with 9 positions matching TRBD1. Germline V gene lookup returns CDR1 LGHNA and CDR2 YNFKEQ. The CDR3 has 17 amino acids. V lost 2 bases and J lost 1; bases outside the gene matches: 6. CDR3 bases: TGTGCCAGCAGCCAACACGGACAGGGGATTTCTGGAAACACCATATATTTT. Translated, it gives CASSQHGQGISGNTIYF.

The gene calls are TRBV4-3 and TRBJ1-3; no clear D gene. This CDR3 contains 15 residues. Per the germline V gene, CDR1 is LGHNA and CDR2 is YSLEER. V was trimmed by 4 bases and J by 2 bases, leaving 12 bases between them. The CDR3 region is CASSLTELPGNTIYF. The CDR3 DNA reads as TGCGCCAGCAGCCTAACAGAGCTCCCTGGAAACACCATATATTTT.